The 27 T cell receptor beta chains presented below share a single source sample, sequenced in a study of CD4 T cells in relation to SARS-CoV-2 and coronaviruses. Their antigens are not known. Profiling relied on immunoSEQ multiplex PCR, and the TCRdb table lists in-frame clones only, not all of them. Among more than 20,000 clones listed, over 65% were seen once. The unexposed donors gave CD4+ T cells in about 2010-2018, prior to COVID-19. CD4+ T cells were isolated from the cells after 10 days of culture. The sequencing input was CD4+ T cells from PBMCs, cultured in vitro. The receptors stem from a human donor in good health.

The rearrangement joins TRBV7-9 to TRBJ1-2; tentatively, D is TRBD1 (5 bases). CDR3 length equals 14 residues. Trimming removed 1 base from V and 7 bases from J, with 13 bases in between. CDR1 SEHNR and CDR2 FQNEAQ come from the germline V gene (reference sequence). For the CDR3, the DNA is TGTGCCAGCAGCTTAGACAGGCAAGGATTTGGCTACACCTTC. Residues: CASSLDRQGFGYTF.

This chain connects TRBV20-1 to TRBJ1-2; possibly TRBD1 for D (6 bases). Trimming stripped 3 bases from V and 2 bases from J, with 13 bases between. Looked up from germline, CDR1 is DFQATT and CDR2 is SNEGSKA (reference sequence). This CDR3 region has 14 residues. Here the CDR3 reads CSASLQGMNYGYTF. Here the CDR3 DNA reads TGCAGTGCTAGTCTCCAGGGGATGAACTATGGCTACACCTTC.

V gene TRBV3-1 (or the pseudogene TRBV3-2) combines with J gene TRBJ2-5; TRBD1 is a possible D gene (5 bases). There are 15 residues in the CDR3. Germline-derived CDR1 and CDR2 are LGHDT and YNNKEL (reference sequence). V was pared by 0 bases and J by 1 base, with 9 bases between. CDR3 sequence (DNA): TGTGCCAGCAGCCAAGATAGGACATCCCAAGAGACCCAGTACTTC. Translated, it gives CASSQDRTSQETQYF.

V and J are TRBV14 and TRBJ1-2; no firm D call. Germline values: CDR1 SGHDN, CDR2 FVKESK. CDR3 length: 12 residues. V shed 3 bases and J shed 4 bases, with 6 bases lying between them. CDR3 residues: CASSQGGYGYTF. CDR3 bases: TGTGCCAGCAGCCAGGGTGGCTATGGCTACACCTTC.

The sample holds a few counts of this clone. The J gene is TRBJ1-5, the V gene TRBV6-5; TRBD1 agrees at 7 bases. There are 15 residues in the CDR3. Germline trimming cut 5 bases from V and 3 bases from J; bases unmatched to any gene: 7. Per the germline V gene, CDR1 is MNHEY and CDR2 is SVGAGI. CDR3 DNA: TGTGCCAGCAGTCACAGGGGTAGGGACAATCAGCCCCAGCATTTT. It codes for CASSHRGRDNQPQHF.

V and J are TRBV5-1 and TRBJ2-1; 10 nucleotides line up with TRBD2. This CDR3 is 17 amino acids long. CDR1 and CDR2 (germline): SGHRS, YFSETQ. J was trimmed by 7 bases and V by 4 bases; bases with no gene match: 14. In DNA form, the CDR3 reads TGCGCCAGCAGCACCGGGGCCCTAGCGGGAGAAGGGAATGAGCAGTTCTTC. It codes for CASSTGALAGEGNEQFF.

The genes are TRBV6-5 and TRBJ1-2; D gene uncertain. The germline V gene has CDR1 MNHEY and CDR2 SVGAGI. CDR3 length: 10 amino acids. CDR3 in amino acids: CLSPTYGYTF. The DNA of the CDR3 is TGTCTCTCACCTACCTATGGCTACACCTTC.

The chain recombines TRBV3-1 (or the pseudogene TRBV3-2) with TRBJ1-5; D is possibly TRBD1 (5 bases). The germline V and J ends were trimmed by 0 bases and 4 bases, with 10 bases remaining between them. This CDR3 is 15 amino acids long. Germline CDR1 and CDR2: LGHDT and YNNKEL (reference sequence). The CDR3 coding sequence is TGTGCCAGCAGCCAAGATAGGACAAGAAATCAGCCCCAGCATTTT. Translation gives CASSQDRTRNQPQHF.

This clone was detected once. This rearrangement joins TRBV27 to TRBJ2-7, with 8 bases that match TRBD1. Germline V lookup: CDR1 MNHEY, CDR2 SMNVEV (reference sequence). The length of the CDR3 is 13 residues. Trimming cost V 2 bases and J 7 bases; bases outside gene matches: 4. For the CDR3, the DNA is TGTGCCAGCAGTTTAAGCAGGGGGCAGGAGCAGTACTTC. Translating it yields CASSLSRGQEQYF.

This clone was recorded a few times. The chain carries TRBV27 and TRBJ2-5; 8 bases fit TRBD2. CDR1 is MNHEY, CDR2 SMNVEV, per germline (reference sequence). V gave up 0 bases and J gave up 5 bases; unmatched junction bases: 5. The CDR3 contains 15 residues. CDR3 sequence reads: CASSLSAGVLETQYF. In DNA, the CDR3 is TGTGCCAGCAGTTTATCAGCGGGGGTGCTGGAGACCCAGTACTTC.

The CDR3 coding sequence is TGCGCCAGCAGCTGGACTAGCGGGAGGGCCAGCGGGGAGCTGTTTTTT. As protein: CASSWTSGRASGELFF. This rearrangement joins TRBV5-1 to TRBJ2-2; 15 nucleotides line up with TRBD2. The germline CDR1 and CDR2 sequences are SGHRS and YFSETQ. CDR3 length: 16 residues. With 3 bases clipped from V and 7 bases from J, the junction kept 4 bases outside the gene matches.

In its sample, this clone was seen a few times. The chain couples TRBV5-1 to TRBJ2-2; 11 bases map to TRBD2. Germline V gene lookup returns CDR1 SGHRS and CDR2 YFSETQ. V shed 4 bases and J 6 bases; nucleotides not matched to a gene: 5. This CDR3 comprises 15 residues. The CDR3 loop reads CASSNPSGRPGELFF. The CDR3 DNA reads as TGCGCCAGCAGCAACCCTAGCGGGAGGCCCGGGGAGCTGTTTTTT. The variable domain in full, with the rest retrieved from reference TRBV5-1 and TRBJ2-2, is KAGVTQTPRYLIKTRGQQVTLSCSPISGHRSVSWYQQTPGQGLQFLFEYFSETQRNKGNFPGRFSGRQFSNSRSEMNVSTLELGDSALYLCASSNPSGRPGELFFGEGSRLTVL.

The CDR3 nucleotides read TGTGCCAGCAGCATGGGCGGGAGTGGGGACGAGCAGTACTTC. Its translation is CASSMGGSGDEQYF. The rearrangement uses TRBV28 and TRBJ2-7, with 7 bases identical to TRBD2. The CDR3 contains 14 residues. The V segment lost 6 bases and the J segment 5 bases; nucleotides outside the gene matches: 10. CDR1 is MDHEN and CDR2 is SYDVKM in the germline V gene.

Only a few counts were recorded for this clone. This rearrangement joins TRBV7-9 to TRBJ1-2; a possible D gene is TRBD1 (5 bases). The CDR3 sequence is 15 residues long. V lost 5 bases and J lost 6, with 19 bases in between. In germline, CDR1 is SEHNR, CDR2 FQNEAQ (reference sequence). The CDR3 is CASSPTRRGSDGYTF. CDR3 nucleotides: TGTGCCAGCAGCCCAACACGAAGGGGCTCGGATGGCTACACCTTC.

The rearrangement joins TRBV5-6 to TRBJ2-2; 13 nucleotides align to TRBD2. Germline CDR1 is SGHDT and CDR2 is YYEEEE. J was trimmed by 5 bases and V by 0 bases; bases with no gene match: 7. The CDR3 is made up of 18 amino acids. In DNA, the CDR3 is TGTGCCAGCAGCTTGGCAGGGACTAGCGGGACTACTACCGGGGAGCTGTTTTTT. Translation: CASSLAGTSGTTTGELFF.

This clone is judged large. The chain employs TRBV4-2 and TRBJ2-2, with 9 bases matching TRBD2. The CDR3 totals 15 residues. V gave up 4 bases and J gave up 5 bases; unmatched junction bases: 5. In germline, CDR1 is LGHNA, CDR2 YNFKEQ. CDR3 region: CASSLSGSFTGELFF. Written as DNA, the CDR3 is TGTGCCAGCAGCCTTAGCGGGAGTTTTACCGGGGAGCTGTTTTTT.

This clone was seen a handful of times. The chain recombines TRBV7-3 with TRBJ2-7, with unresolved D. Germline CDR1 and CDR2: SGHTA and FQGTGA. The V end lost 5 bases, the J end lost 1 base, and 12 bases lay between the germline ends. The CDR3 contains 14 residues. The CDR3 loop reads CASSPTAASYEQYF. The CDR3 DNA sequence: TGTGCCAGCAGCCCGACGGCAGCGTCCTACGAGCAGTACTTC. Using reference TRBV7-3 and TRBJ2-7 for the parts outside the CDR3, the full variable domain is GAGVSQTPSNKVTEKGKYVELRCDPISGHTALYWYRQSLGQGPEFLIYFQGTGAADDSGLPNDRFFAVRPEGSVSTLKIQRTERGDSAVYLCASSPTAASYEQYFGPGTRLTVT.

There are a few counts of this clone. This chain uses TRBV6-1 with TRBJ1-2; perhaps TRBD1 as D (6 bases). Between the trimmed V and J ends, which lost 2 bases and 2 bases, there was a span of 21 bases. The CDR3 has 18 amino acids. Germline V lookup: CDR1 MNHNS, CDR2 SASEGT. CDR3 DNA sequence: TGTGCCAGCAGTGAATCTATGACGGTGACAGGCTCGAACTATGGCTACACCTTC. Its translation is CASSESMTVTGSNYGYTF.

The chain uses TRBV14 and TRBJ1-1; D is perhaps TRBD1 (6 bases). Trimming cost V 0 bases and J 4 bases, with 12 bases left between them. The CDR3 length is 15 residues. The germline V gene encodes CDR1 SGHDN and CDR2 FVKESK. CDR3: CASSQDQGRTTEAFF. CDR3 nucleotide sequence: TGTGCCAGCAGCCAAGATCAGGGGAGGACCACTGAAGCTTTCTTT.

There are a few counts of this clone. The CDR3 coding sequence is TGTGCCAGCAGTTTGGCGTACGGGGCCGGGGAGCTGTTTTTT. Protein product: CASSLAYGAGELFF. The V gene is TRBV28, the J gene TRBJ2-2, with D maybe TRBD2 (5 bases). Germline loops: CDR1 MDHEN, CDR2 SYDVKM. Deletions cut 3 bases from V and 6 bases from J, with 11 bases between. The CDR3 is 14 amino acids.

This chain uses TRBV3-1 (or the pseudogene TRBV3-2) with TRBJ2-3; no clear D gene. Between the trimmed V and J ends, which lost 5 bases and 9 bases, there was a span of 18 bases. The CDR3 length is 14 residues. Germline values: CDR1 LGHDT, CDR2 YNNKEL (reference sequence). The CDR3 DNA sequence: TGTGCCAGCAGCGCCCTACCAGCTGAATGGACGCAGTATTTT. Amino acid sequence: CASSALPAEWTQYF.

The CDR3 here is CASSSRGRETQYF. As DNA, the CDR3 is TGTGCCAGCAGCAGTAGAGGGAGGGAGACCCAGTACTTC. The chain employs TRBV3-1 (or the pseudogene TRBV3-2) and TRBJ2-5; possibly TRBD2 for D (6 bases). CDR1 LGHDT and CDR2 YNNKEL come from the germline V gene (reference sequence). This CDR3 is 13 amino acids long. The germline V and J ends were trimmed by 5 bases and 5 bases, with 12 bases remaining between them.

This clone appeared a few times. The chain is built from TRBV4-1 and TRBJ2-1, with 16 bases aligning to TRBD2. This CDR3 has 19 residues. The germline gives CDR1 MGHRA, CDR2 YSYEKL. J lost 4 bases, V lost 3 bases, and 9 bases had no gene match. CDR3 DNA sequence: TGCGCCAGCAGCCATCCGGGACTAGCGGGAGGGCCTGGGTACAATGAGCAGTTCTTC. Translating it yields CASSHPGLAGGPGYNEQFF.

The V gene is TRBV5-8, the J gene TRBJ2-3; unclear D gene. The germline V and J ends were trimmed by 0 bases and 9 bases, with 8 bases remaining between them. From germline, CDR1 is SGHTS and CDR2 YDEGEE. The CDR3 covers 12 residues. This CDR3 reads CASSLGRRTQYF. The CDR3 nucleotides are TGTGCCAGCAGCTTGGGTCGAAGGACGCAGTATTTT.

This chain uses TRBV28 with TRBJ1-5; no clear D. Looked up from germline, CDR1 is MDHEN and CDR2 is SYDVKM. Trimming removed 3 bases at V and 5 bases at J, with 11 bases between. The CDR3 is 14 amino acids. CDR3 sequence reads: CASSFGLRHQPQHF. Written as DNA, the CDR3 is TGTGCCAGCAGTTTTGGACTTAGGCATCAGCCCCAGCATTTT.

Written as DNA, the CDR3 is TGTGCCAGCAGCTTGACTAGCGGGATGAAAGAGACCCAGTACTTC. Its translation is CASSLTSGMKETQYF. This chain uses TRBV5-4 with TRBJ2-5; 10 bases fit TRBD2. Germline CDR1 and CDR2: SGHNT and YYREEE (reference sequence). V lost 1 base, J lost 3 bases, and 3 bases stayed unmatched. This CDR3 is built from 15 residues.

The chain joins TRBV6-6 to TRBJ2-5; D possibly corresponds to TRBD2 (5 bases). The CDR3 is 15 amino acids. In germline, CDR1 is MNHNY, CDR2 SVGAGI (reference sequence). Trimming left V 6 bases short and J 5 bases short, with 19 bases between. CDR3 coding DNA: TGTGCCAGCAGCCTACAAACTAGTTTGCGGGAGACCCAGTACTTC. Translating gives CASSLQTSLRETQYF.